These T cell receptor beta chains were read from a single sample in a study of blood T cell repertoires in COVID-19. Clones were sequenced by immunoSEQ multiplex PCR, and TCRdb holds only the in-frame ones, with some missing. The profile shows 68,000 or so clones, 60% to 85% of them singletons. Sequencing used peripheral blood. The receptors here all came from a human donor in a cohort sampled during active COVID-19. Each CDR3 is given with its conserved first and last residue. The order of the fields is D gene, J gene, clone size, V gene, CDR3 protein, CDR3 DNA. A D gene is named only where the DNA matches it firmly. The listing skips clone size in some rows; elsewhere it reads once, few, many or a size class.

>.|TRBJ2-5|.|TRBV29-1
CSVAQSQETQYF
TGCAGCGTCGCACAGTCTCAAGAGACCCAGTACTTC
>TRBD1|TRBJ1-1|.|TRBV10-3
CAISRGPGTEAFF
TGTGCCATCAGTAGGGGGCCGGGTACTGAAGCTTTCTTT
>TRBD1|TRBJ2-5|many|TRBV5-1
CASSMGQGEETQYF
TGCGCCAGCAGCATGGGACAGGGGGAAGAGACCCAGTACTTC
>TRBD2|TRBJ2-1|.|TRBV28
CASKLAYSYNEQFF
TGTGCCAGCAAACTAGCGTACTCCTACAATGAGCAGTTCTTC
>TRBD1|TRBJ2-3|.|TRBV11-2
CASSPRTGGATDTQYF
TGTGCCAGCAGCCCCCGGACAGGGGGCGCGACAGATACGCAGTATTTT
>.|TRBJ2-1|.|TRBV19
CASSIHSGGQDNEQFF
TGTGCCAGTAGTATCCATAGCGGGGGACAGGACAATGAGCAGTTCTTC
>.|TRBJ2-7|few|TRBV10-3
CAISEPYIREQYF
TGTGCCATCAGTGAGCCTTACATACGCGAGCAGTACTTC
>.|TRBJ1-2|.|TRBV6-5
CASSSTRGIYGYTF
TGTGCCAGCAGTTCCACTAGGGGGATCTATGGCTACACCTTC
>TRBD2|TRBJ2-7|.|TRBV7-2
CASSLLSGSGEQYF
TGTGCCAGCAGCTTACTTAGCGGGTCCGGCGAGCAGTACTTC
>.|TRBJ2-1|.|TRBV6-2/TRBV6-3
CASSYSRYEQFF
TGTGCCAGCAGTTACTCGAGGTATGAGCAGTTCTTC
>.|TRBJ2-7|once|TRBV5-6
CASRGNWGDEQYF
TGTGCCAGCAGGGGTAATTGGGGAGATGAGCAGTACTTC
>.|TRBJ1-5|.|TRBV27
CASRTGGQPQHF
TGTGCCAGCAGGACGGGTGGACAGCCCCAGCATTTT
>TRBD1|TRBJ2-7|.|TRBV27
CASSPWTGTEQHF
TGTGCCAGCAGTCCGTGGACAGGGACCGAGCAGCACTTC
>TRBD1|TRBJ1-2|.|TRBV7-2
CASRLGQGPNYGYTF
TGTGCCAGCAGACTCGGACAGGGGCCAAACTATGGCTACACCTTC
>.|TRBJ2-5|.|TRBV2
CASSAAGETQYF
TGTGCCAGCAGTGCTGCCGGGGAGACCCAGTACTTC
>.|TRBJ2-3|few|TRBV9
CASSVDHADTQYF
TGTGCCAGCAGCGTAGATCATGCAGATACGCAGTATTTT
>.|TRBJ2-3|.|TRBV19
CASSVTQGTDTQYF
TGTGCCAGTAGTGTAACTCAGGGGACAGATACGCAGTATTTT
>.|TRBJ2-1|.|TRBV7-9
CASSSQANEQFF
TGTGCCAGCAGCTCTCAGGCTAATGAGCAGTTCTTC
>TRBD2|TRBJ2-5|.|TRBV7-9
CASSLTSGRSETQYF
TGTGCCAGCAGCTTAACGAGCGGGAGGAGTGAGACCCAGTACTTC
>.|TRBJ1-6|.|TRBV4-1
CASSQDLANSPLHF
TGCGCCAGCAGCCAAGATCTGGCCAATTCACCCCTCCACTTT
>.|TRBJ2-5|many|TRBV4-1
CASSRGGTQETQYF
TGCGCCAGCAGCAGGGGGGGAACTCAAGAGACCCAGTACTTC
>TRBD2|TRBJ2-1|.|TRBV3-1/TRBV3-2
CASSPYSAGGPNEQFF
TGTGCCAGCAGCCCCTACTCGGCGGGGGGGCCAAATGAGCAGTTCTTC
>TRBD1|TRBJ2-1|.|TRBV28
CASRRSGGYNEQFF
TGTGCCAGCAGAAGGTCAGGGGGATACAATGAGCAGTTCTTC
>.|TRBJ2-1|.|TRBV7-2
CASSHGSVGEQFF
TGTGCCAGCAGCCATGGGAGCGTGGGTGAGCAGTTCTTC
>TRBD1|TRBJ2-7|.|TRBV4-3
CASSQGQGMGEQYF
TGCGCCAGCAGCCAAGGACAGGGTATGGGCGAGCAGTACTTC
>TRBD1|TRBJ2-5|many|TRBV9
CASSETGGGETQYF
TGTGCCAGCAGCGAAACAGGGGGTGGGGAGACCCAGTACTTC
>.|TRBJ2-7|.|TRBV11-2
CASSPASYEQYF
TGTGCCAGCAGCCCCGCTAGCTACGAGCAGTACTTC
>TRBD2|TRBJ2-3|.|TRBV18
CASSPPSGSVYTQYF
TGTGCCAGCTCACCGCCTAGCGGGAGTGTATATACGCAGTATTTT
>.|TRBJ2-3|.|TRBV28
CASTAPGSTDTQYF
TGTGCCAGCACGGCGCCAGGGAGCACAGATACGCAGTATTTT
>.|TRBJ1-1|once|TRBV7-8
CASSLGGGSLEAFF
TGTGCCAGCAGCTTAGGCGGTGGCAGCCTTGAAGCTTTCTTT
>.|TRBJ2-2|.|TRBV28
CASSQPVRTGELFF
TGTGCCAGCAGTCAACCGGTTCGGACCGGGGAGCTGTTTTTT
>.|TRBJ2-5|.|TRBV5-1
CASSLGQDQETQYF
TGCGCCAGCAGCTTGGGCCAGGACCAAGAGACCCAGTACTTC
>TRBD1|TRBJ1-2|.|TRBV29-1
CSGGTGDPYTF
TGCAGCGGGGGAACAGGGGATCCCTACACCTTC
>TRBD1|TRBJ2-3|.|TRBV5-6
CASSPGSDRTQYF
TGTGCCAGCAGTCCCGGGTCGGACAGGACGCAGTATTTT
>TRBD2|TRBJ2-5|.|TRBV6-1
CASSGPSGGVRETQYF
TGTGCCAGCAGTGGTCCTAGCGGGGGGGTGAGGGAGACCCAGTACTTC
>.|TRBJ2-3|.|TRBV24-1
CATSDQVPDTQYF
TGTGCCACCAGTGATCAGGTCCCAGATACGCAGTATTTT
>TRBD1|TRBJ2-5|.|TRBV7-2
CASSLGGRQGQETQYF
TGTGCCAGCAGCCTCGGGGGTCGACAGGGGCAAGAGACCCAGTACTTC
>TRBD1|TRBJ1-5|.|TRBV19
CASSIADRESNQPQHF
TGTGCCAGTAGTATCGCAGACAGGGAAAGCAATCAGCCCCAGCATTTT
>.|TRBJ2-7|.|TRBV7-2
CASSDTKAHEQYF
TGTGCCAGCAGCGATACTAAAGCACACGAGCAGTACTTC
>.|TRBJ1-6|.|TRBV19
CASSMNRANSPLHF
TGTGCCAGTAGTATGAACAGGGCTAATTCACCCCTCCACTTT
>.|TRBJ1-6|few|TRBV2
CASTEGYNSPLHF
TGTGCCAGCACCGAGGGATATAATTCACCCCTCCACTTT
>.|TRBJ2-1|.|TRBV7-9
CASSPLAYNEQFF
TGTGCCAGCAGCCCCCTAGCCTACAATGAGCAGTTCTTC
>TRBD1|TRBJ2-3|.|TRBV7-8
CASSLSGTGDSF
TGTGCCAGCAGCCTCAGCGGGACAGGGGATTCTTTT
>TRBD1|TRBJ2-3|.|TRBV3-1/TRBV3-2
CASSRTQGADTQYF
TGTGCCAGCAGCCGAACCCAGGGGGCAGATACGCAGTATTTT
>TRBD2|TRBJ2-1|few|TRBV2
CASRALAGNNEQFF
TGTGCCAGCAGGGCACTAGCGGGAAACAATGAGCAGTTCTTC
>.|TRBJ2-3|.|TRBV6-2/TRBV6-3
CASSYGRARQATDTQYF
TGTGCCAGCAGTTACGGGCGAGCCCGCCAGGCGACAGATACGCAGTATTTT
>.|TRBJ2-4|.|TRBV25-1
CASSESLGGRENIQYF
TGTGCCAGCAGTGAATCGCTAGGAGGCCGGGAAAACATTCAGTACTTC
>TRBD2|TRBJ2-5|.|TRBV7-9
CASSRNGASGQQETQYF
TGTGCCAGCAGCCGAAACGGGGCTAGCGGGCAGCAAGAGACCCAGTACTTC